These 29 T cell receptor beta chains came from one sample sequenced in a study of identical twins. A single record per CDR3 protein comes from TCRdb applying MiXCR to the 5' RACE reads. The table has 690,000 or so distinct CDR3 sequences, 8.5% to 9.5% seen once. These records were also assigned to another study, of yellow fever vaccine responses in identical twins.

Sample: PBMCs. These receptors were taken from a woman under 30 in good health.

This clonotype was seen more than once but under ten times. The CDR3 is CASSASVGADEAFF. The CDR3, as DNA: TGTGCCAGCAGCGCCTCGGTGGGGGCAGATGAAGCTTTCTTT. The chain joins TRBV7-8 to TRBJ1-1; D possibly corresponds to TRBD1 (6 bases). This CDR3 is built from 14 residues. Trimming removed 5 bases from V and 7 bases from J, with 17 bases in between. Germline CDR1 is SGHVS and CDR2 is FQNEAQ.

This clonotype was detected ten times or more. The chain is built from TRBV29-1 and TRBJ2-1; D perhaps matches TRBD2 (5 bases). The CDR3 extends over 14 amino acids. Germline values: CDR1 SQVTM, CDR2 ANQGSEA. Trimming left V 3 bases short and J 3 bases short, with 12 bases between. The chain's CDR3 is CSVEGAEVYNEQFF. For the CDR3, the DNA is TGCAGCGTTGAGGGAGCGGAAGTCTACAATGAGCAGTTCTTC.

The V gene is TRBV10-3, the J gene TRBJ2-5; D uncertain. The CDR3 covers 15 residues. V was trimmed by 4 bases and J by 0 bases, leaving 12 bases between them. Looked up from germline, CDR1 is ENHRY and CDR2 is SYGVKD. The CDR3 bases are TGTGCCATCAGTGCCGAGGCGGACCACCAAGAGACCCAGTACTTC. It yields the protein CAISAEADHQETQYF.

The DNA for the CDR3 is TGTGCCAGCAGCCAAGATGAACAGGGTCACCTGAGAGGTGTCTACACCTTC. Its protein is CASSQDEQGHLRGVYTF. The chain couples TRBV14 to TRBJ1-2; TRBD1 might be the D (6 bases). Trimming pared 0 bases from V and 10 bases from J, leaving 24 bases between. This CDR3 spans 17 amino acids. CDR1 and CDR2 from the germline V gene are SGHDN and FVKESK.

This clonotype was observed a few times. Here the CDR3 reads CASSLSPGTRGYEQYF. The CDR3 region has the DNA TGCGCCAGCAGCTTGTCCCCCGGGACTAGAGGCTACGAGCAGTACTTC. The chain couples TRBV5-1 to TRBJ2-7; 8 positions match TRBD2. Trimming took 1 base from V and 3 from J; bases not matched to a gene: 9. Germline-derived CDR1 and CDR2 are SGHRS and YFSETQ. This CDR3 has 16 amino acids.

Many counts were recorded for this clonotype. CDR3 in DNA: TGTGCCATCGGAGGGACAGGGAAGTTCGAGACCCAGTACTTC. This codes for CAIGGTGKFETQYF. The rearrangement uses TRBV10-3 and TRBJ2-5; 9 bases fit TRBD1. The CDR3 length is 14 residues. V lost 8 bases to trimming and J lost 5 bases; unmatched junction nucleotides: 9. Germline loops: CDR1 ENHRY, CDR2 SYGVKD.

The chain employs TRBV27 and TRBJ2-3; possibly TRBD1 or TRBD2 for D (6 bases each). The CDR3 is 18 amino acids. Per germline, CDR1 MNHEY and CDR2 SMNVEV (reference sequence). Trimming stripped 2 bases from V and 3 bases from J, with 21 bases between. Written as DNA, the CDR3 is TGTGCCAGCAGTTTACTTGGGTTAGGCGGGACACCAACAGATACGCAGTATTTT. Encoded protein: CASSLLGLGGTPTDTQYF.

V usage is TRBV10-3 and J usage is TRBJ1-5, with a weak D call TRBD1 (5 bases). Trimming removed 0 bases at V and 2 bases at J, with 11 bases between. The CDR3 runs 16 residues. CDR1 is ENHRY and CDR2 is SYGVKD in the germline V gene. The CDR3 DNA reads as TGTGCCATCAGTGAGTCGCGGGCAGGGCGCAATCAGCCCCAGCATTTT. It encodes CAISESRAGRNQPQHF.

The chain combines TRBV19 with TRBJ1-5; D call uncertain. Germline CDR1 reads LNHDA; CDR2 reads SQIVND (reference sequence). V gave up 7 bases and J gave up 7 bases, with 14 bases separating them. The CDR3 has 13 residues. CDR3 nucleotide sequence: TGTGCCAGTACTGATGTTGGTTTCCAGCCCCAGCATTTT. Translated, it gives CASTDVGFQPQHF. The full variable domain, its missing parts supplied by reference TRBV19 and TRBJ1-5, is DGGITQSPKYLFRKEGQNVTLSCEQNLNHDAMYWYRQDPGQGLRLIYYSQIVNDFQKGDIAEGYSVSREKKESFPLTVTSAQKNPTAFYLCASTDVGFQPQHFGDGTRLSIL.

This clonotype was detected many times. Here the CDR3 reads CASSLYDTDTQYF. The CDR3 region has the DNA TGTGCCAGCAGTTTGTATGATACAGATACGCAGTATTTT. This chain links TRBV12-3 or TRBV12-4 with TRBJ2-3, with unresolved D. The CDR3 loop spans 13 amino acids. V lost 3 bases and J lost 3, with 7 bases in between.

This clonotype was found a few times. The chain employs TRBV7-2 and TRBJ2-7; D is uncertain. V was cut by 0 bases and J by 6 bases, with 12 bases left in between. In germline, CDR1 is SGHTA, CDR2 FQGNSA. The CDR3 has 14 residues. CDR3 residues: CASSLASSSGEQYF. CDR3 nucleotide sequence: TGTGCCAGCAGCTTAGCTTCTAGTAGTGGCGAGCAGTACTTC.

Written as DNA, the CDR3 is TGCAGTGCTAGAGACAGGACAAAGCCTGTCCACTTT. It yields the protein CSARDRTKPVHF. V and J are TRBV20-1 and TRBJ1-6; perhaps TRBD1 as D (5 bases). From germline, CDR1 is DFQATT and CDR2 SNEGSKA (reference sequence). The CDR3 has 12 amino acids. The V and J ends lost 0 bases and 17 bases respectively, with 14 bases between them.

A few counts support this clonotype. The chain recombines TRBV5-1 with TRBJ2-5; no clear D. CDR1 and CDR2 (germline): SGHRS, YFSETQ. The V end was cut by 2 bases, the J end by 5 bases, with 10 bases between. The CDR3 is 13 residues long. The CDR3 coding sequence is TGCGCCAGCAGCTTTGGTATGGTGGAGACCCAGTACTTC. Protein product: CASSFGMVETQYF.

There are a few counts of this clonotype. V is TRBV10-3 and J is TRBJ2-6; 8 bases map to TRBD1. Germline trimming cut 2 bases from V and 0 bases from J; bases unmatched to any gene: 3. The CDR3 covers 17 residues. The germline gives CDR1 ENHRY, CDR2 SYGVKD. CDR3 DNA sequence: TGTGCCATCAGTGAGAGGGACAGGAACTCTGGGGCCAACGTCCTGACTTTC. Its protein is CAISERDRNSGANVLTF.

This CDR3 is CASSQNGNTIYF. CDR3 bases: TGTGCCAGCAGCCAAAATGGAAACACCATATATTTT. This chain uses TRBV3-1 with TRBJ1-3; D is unclear. Trimming shortened V by 2 bases and J by 3 bases, and 2 bases separated the two germline ends. CDR3 length equals 12 residues. The V gene's germline CDR1 is LGHDT and CDR2 YNNKEL (reference sequence).

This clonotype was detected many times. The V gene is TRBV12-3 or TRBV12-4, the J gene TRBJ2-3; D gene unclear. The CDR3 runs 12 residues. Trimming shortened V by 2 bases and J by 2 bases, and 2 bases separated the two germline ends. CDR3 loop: CASSLFTDTQYF. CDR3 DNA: TGTGCCAGCAGTTTATTCACAGATACGCAGTATTTT.

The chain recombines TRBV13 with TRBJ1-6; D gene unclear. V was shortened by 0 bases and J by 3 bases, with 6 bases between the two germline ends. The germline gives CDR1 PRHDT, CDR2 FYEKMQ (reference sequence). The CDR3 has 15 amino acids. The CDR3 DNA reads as TGTGCCAGCAGCTTAGGGGAGATCTATAATTCACCCCTCCACTTT. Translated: CASSLGEIYNSPLHF.

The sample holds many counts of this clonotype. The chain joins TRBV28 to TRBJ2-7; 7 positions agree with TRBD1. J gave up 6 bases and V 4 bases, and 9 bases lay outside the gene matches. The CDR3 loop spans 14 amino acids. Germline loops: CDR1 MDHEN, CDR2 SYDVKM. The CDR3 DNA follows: TGTGCCAGCAGTTCAAGGACAGGCCCCGGCGAGCAGTACTTC. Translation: CASSSRTGPGEQYF.

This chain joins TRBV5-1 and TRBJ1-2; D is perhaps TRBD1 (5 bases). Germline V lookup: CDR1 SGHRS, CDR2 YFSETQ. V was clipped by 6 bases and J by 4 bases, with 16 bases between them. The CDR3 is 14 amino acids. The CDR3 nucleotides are TGCGCCAGCACTCTTGATCTGGGACTCTATGGCTACACCTTC. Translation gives CASTLDLGLYGYTF.

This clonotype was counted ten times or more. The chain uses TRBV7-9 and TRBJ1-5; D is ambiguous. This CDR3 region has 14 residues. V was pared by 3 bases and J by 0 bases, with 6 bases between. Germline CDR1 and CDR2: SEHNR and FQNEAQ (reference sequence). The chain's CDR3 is CASSFWDSNQPQHF. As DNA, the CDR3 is TGTGCCAGCAGCTTCTGGGATAGCAATCAGCCCCAGCATTTT.

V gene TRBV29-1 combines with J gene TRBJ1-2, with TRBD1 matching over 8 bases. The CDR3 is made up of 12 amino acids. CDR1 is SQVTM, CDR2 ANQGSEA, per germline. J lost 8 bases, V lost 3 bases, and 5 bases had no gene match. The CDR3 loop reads CSVEDRAWGYTF. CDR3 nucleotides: TGCAGCGTTGAGGACAGGGCGTGGGGCTACACCTTC.

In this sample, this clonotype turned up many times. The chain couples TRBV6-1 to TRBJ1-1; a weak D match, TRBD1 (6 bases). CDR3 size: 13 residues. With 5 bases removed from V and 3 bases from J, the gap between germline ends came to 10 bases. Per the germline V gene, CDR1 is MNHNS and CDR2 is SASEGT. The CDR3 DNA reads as TGTGCCAGCAGTCGCACAGGGTACACTGAAGCTTTCTTT. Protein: CASSRTGYTEAFF.

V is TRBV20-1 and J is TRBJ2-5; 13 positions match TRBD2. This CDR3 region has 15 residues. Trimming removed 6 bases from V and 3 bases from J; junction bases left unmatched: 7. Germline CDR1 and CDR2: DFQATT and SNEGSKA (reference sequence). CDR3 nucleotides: TGCAGTGCGAGCCGTGGGACTAGCGGGAAAGAGACCCAGTACTTC. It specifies CSASRGTSGKETQYF.

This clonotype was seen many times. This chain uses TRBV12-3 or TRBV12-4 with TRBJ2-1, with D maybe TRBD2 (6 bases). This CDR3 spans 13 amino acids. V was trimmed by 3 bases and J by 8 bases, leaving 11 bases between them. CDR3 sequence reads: CASSFRGKYEQFF. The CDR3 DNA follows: TGTGCCAGCAGTTTTCGGGGGAAGTATGAGCAGTTCTTC.

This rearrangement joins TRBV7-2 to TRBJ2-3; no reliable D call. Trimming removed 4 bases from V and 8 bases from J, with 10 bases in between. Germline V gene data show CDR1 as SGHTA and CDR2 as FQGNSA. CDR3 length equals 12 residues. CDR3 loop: CASSSLLLTQYF. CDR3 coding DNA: TGTGCCAGCAGCTCCCTTCTCCTTACGCAGTATTTT.

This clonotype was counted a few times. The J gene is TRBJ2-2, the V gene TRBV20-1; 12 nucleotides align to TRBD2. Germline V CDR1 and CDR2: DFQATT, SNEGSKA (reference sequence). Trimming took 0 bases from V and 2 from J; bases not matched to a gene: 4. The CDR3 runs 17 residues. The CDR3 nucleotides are TGCAGTGCTAGAGATTGGACTAGCGGGGACAACACCGGGGAGCTGTTTTTT. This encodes CSARDWTSGDNTGELFF.

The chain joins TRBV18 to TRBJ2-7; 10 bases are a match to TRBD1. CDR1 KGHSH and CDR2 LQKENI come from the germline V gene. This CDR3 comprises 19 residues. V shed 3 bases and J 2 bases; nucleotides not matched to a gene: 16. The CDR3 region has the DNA TGTGCCAGCTCACCGGAGAAGACCGGGACAGGGGCCAACCCCTACGAGCAGTACTTC. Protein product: CASSPEKTGTGANPYEQYF.

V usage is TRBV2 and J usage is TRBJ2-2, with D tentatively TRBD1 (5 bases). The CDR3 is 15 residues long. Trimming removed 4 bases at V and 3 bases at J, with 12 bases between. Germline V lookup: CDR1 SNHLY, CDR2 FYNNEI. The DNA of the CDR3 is TGTGCCAGCAGTGCTTCAGGGATTGACACCGGGGAGCTGTTTTTT. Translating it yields CASSASGIDTGELFF.

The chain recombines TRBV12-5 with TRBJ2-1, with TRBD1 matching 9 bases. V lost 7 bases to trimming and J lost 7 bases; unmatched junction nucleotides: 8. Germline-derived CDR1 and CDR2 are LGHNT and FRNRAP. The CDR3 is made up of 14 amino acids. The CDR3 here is CASVNRGHENEQFF. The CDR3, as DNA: TGTGCTAGTGTCAACAGGGGGCATGAGAATGAGCAGTTCTTC.